The rows below give T cell receptor beta chains drawn from one sample of a study of blood T cells in healthy people across ages. One entry per CDR3 protein results from TCRdb running MiXCR on the 5' RACE reads. The sample records about 1.4 million distinct CDR3 sequences, roughly 64% being singletons. Sequencing input: blood. Source of these receptors: a man between 18 and 35 years old in good health. Each CDR3 is given with its conserved first and last residue. A D gene is named only where the DNA matches it firmly. Size values are once, few and many counts, or a class for expanded clones, and some rows have none.

>TRBJ1-2|-|-|TRBV11-2
CASSLDTGARNYGYTF
TGTGCCAGCAGCTTAGATACGGGAGCCAGGAACTATGGCTACACCTTC
>TRBJ1-3|-|-|TRBV28
CADSGNTIYF
TGTGCCGACAGTGGAAACACCATATATTTT
>TRBJ2-4|TRBD2|-|TRBV7-8
CASREGLAAQEQYF
TGTGCCAGCAGAGAGGGACTAGCGGCACAGGAGCAGTACTTC
>TRBJ2-3|-|few|TRBV29-1
CSVEENPPDTQYF
TGCAGCGTTGAAGAGAACCCCCCAGATACGCAGTATTTT
>TRBJ2-7|TRBD2|-|TRBV5-1
CASSLKEGLDEQYF
TGCGCCAGCAGCTTGAAGGAAGGACTAGACGAGCAGTACTTC
>TRBJ2-6|TRBD1|few|TRBV6-1
CASSRPGQGSSGANVLTF
TGTGCCAGCAGTCGGCCGGGACAGGGCAGCTCTGGGGCCAACGTCCTGACTTTC
>TRBJ1-6|TRBD1|-|TRBV14
CASSRRQGIGSPLHF
TGTGCCAGCAGCCGTAGACAGGGAATTGGTTCACCCCTCCACTTT
>TRBJ1-2|TRBD1|-|TRBV4-3
CACSHDGAHPGGGYTF
TGCGCCTGCAGCCACGATGGGGCCCATCCAGGGGGTGGCTACACCTTC
>TRBJ2-3|TRBD2|few|TRBV11-3
CASSPRTSGTGGDTQYF
TGTGCCAGCAGCCCCCGGACTAGCGGGACTGGGGGAGATACGCAGTATTTT
>TRBJ1-4|-|few|TRBV6-5
CASSYSLQGPLGLGKLFF
TGTGCCAGCAGTTACTCCCTGCAGGGTCCTTTGGGGTTAGGAAAACTGTTTTTT
>TRBJ1-2|-|-|TRBV15
CATSRFQGPRVLYGYTF
TGTGCCACCAGCAGATTCCAGGGGCCCCGGGTCCTCTATGGCTACACCTTC
>TRBJ2-3|-|few|TRBV4-3
CASRQGAAHTDTQYF
TGCGCCAGCAGACAAGGGGCCGCCCACACAGATACGCAGTATTTT
>TRBJ1-1|-|-|TRBV5-6
CASSLDTLRKGDTEAFF
TGTGCCAGCAGCTTGGATACATTACGCAAGGGGGACACTGAAGCTTTCTTT
>TRBJ2-3|-|-|TRBV5-5
CASSLSTRRLDTQYF
TGTGCCAGCAGCCTCTCGACCCGCAGGCTGGATACGCAGTATTTT
>TRBJ2-5|-|-|TRBV7-2
CASSPTDRGAIWETQYF
TGTGCCAGCAGCCCAACTGATCGGGGGGCTATCTGGGAGACCCAGTACTTC
>TRBJ2-1|-|-|TRBV6-5
CASSSGGRPYNEQFF
TGTGCCAGCAGCTCGGGGGGCAGGCCATACAATGAGCAGTTCTTC
>TRBJ2-3|-|-|TRBV29-1
CSVELGTNQPQYF
TGCAGCGTTGAACTCGGGACCAATCAGCCCCAGTATTTT
>TRBJ2-7|TRBD1|-|TRBV7-9
CASSPPGTGVEQYF
TGTGCCAGCAGCCCCCCCGGGACAGGGGTCGAGCAGTACTTC
>TRBJ2-7|-|few|TRBV7-2
CASSLGGRTYEQYF
TGCGCCAGCAGCTTGGGGGGCCGAACCTACGAGCAGTACTTC
>TRBJ1-1|-|-|TRBV6-5
CASSYLPEPTGPNTEAFF
TGTGCCAGCAGTTACCTACCAGAACCTACCGGGCCCAACACTGAAGCTTTCTTT
>TRBJ2-2|-|few|TRBV5-4
CASSGGPNTGELFF
TGTGCCAGCAGCGGGGGGCCTAACACCGGGGAGCTGTTTTTT
>TRBJ1-4|-|few|TRBV27
CASSLVCSGEKLFF
TGTGCCAGCAGTTTAGTGTGTAGTGGTGAAAAACTGTTTTTT
>TRBJ1-2|-|few|TRBV5-1
CASSLEGPGYKTNYGYTF
TGCGCCAGCAGCTTGGAGGGCCCAGGATATAAAACTAACTATGGCTACACCTTC
>TRBJ2-5|TRBD2|-|TRBV29-1
CSVGPGAGGRLEQYF
TGCAGCGTCGGACCAGGGGCGGGAGGGCGGTTGGAGCAGTACTTC
>TRBJ1-2|TRBD1|-|TRBV20-1
CSAVPQGGGYTF
TGCAGTGCCGTCCCACAGGGGGGCGGCTACACCTTC
>TRBJ1-4|-|-|TRBV4-1
CASSQDRPGGEKLFF
TGCGCCAGCAGCCAAGATAGGCCCGGAGGTGAAAAACTGTTTTTT
>TRBJ2-5|TRBD2|-|TRBV18
CASSPRGGRGQETQYF
TGTGCCAGCTCGCCCCGGGGGGGGCGCGGGCAAGAGACCCAGTACTTC
>TRBJ2-3|-|-|TRBV20-1
CSASRQVSGWGTDTQYF
TGCAGTGCTAGTCGACAGGTCAGCGGGTGGGGCACAGATACGCAGTATTTT
>TRBJ2-7|TRBD2|-|TRBV25-1
CASSSRAGLASHEQYF
TGTGCCAGCAGTTCGAGAGCGGGACTAGCTTCCCACGAGCAGTACTTC
>TRBJ2-1|TRBD2|once|TRBV12-5
CASGEGWGTRDNEQFF
TGTGCTAGTGGGGAGGGGTGGGGGACTAGAGACAATGAGCAGTTCTTC
>TRBJ2-1|-|-|TRBV5-1
CASSLVSLAGNEQFF
TGCGCCAGCAGCTTGGTTTCTCTAGCTGGGAATGAGCAGTTCTTC
>TRBJ1-2|-|-|TRBV7-9
CASSLIMRGGGRNYGYTF
TGTGCCAGCAGCTTAATAATGCGGGGGGGAGGACGAAACTATGGCTACACCTTC
>TRBJ2-5|TRBD2|-|TRBV7-2
CASSLTAGSAGGRDELYF
TGTGCCAGCAGCTTAACCGCGGGGTCAGCGGGGGGGCGTGACGAGCTGTACTTC
>TRBJ2-1|TRBD2|-|TRBV29-1
CSVEGAGVDNEQFF
TGCAGCGTTGAGGGAGCGGGGGTTGACAATGAGCAGTTCTTC
>TRBJ1-1|-|-|TRBV3-1
CASIQVGSEAFF
TGTGCCAGCATCCAAGTAGGCAGTGAAGCTTTCTTT
>TRBJ2-7|-|-|TRBV28
CASRDKSYEQYF
TGTGCCAGCAGGGACAAGTCCTACGAGCAGTACTTC